These T cell receptor beta chains were read from a single sample in a study of siplizumab effects on memory and regulatory T cells. Here immunoSEQ multiplex PCR was the method, and the copy in TCRdb shows in-frame clones only, minus some. The data hold 90,000 to 120,000 clones, with under 95% observed a single time. The sequenced sample was Tregs sorted from blood. The receptors derive from a human donor in good health. The CDR3 runs from the conserved cysteine through the conserved F or W. Fields, in order: J gene, V gene, D gene, clone size, CDR3 length, CDR3 protein, CDR3 DNA. A D gene is named only where the DNA matches it firmly. Some rows have no size entry. The others give once, few or many, or a class for an expanded clone.

j_gene: TRBJ2-7; v_gene: TRBV9; d_gene: .; abundance: .; len: 16; CDR3aa: CASSVAGGTGPYEQYF; CDR3nt: TGTGCCAGCAGCGTAGCGGGGGGGACAGGACCCTACGAGCAGTACTTC
j_gene: TRBJ2-7; v_gene: TRBV7-9; d_gene: TRBD2; abundance: .; len: 17; CDR3aa: CASSLTWTSGRENEQYF; CDR3nt: TGTGCCAGCAGCTTAACATGGACTAGCGGGAGGGAAAACGAGCAGTACTTC
j_gene: TRBJ2-7; v_gene: TRBV5-1; d_gene: TRBD2; abundance: .; len: 13; CDR3aa: CASNPGGLDEQYF; CDR3nt: TGCGCCAGCAACCCGGGAGGGCTGGACGAGCAGTACTTC
j_gene: TRBJ1-2; v_gene: TRBV6-5; d_gene: .; abundance: .; len: 13; CDR3aa: CASRETADYGYTF; CDR3nt: TGTGCCAGCAGAGAAACAGCAGACTATGGCTACACCTTC
j_gene: TRBJ2-5; v_gene: TRBV20-1; d_gene: .; abundance: .; len: 10; CDR3aa: CSASGETQYF; CDR3nt: TGCAGTGCTAGCGGGGAGACCCAGTACTTC
j_gene: TRBJ2-5; v_gene: TRBV6-6; d_gene: TRBD1; abundance: .; len: 16; CDR3aa: CASSYSTGQGSQTQYF; CDR3nt: TGTGCCAGCAGTTACTCGACGGGACAGGGGTCCCAGACCCAGTACTTC
j_gene: TRBJ2-5; v_gene: TRBV19; d_gene: .; abundance: .; len: 15; CDR3aa: CASSKRNRGGETQYF; CDR3nt: TGTGCCAGTAGTAAGAGGAATAGGGGAGGAGAGACCCAGTACTTC
j_gene: TRBJ1-3; v_gene: TRBV7-2; d_gene: .; abundance: .; len: 15; CDR3aa: CASSKSQISGNTIYF; CDR3nt: TGTGCCAGCAGCAAAAGTCAAATCTCTGGAAACACCATATATTTT
j_gene: TRBJ2-2; v_gene: TRBV11-3; d_gene: .; abundance: .; len: 14; CDR3aa: CASSLEKYTGELFF; CDR3nt: TGTGCCAGCAGCTTAGAAAAGTACACCGGGGAGCTGTTTTTT
j_gene: TRBJ2-5; v_gene: TRBV2; d_gene: .; abundance: .; len: 12; CDR3aa: CASSKQGETQYF; CDR3nt: TGTGCCAGCAGTAAACAGGGAGAGACCCAGTACTTC
j_gene: TRBJ1-2; v_gene: TRBV5-1; d_gene: TRBD1; abundance: .; len: 14; CDR3aa: CASTQRTGNYGYTF; CDR3nt: TGCGCCAGCACCCAAAGGACAGGGAACTATGGCTACACCTTC
j_gene: TRBJ2-3; v_gene: TRBV30; d_gene: TRBD2; abundance: .; len: 13; CDR3aa: CAWTSGSTDTQYF; CDR3nt: TGTGCCTGGACTAGCGGTAGCACAGATACGCAGTATTTT
j_gene: TRBJ1-1; v_gene: TRBV27; d_gene: TRBD1; abundance: .; len: 18; CDR3aa: CASSLSQGAPPLDTEAFF; CDR3nt: TGTGCCAGCAGTTTATCCCAGGGGGCGCCCCCCCTCGACACTGAAGCTTTCTTT
j_gene: TRBJ2-7; v_gene: TRBV30; d_gene: .; abundance: .; len: 13; CDR3aa: CAWNIFSSYEQYF; CDR3nt: TGTGCCTGGAACATATTTAGCTCCTACGAGCAGTACTTC
j_gene: TRBJ2-2; v_gene: TRBV19; d_gene: .; abundance: .; len: 14; CDR3aa: CASSIVGGTGELFF; CDR3nt: TGTGCCAGTAGTATAGTGGGCGGGACCGGGGAGCTGTTTTTT
j_gene: TRBJ2-5; v_gene: TRBV5-6; d_gene: TRBD1; abundance: .; len: 15; CDR3aa: CASSSRTGGFETQYF; CDR3nt: TGTGCCAGCAGCAGCCGGACAGGGGGCTTTGAGACCCAGTACTTC
j_gene: TRBJ2-3; v_gene: TRBV6-5; d_gene: .; abundance: .; len: 14; CDR3aa: CASSRSGGTDTQYF; CDR3nt: TGTGCCAGCAGTAGAAGTGGGGGGACAGATACGCAGTATTTT
j_gene: TRBJ2-3; v_gene: TRBV5-6; d_gene: TRBD1; abundance: .; len: 14; CDR3aa: CASSLDRSTDTQYF; CDR3nt: TGTGCCAGCAGTTTGGACAGGAGCACAGATACGCAGTATTTT
j_gene: TRBJ2-7; v_gene: TRBV10-3; d_gene: .; abundance: once; len: 10; CDR3aa: CAIFPTVEYF; CDR3nt: TGTGCCATCTTCCCAACTGTGGAGTACTTC
j_gene: TRBJ1-4; v_gene: TRBV2; d_gene: .; abundance: once; len: 15; CDR3aa: CASSTGDKGGEKLFF; CDR3nt: TGTGCCAGCAGTACCGGGGACAAGGGTGGCGAAAAACTGTTTTTT
j_gene: TRBJ1-6; v_gene: TRBV28; d_gene: .; abundance: .; len: 19; CDR3aa: CASSLSLGQGKSSNSPLHF; CDR3nt: TGTGCCAGCAGTTTATCATTAGGGCAGGGAAAGTCATCTAATTCACCCCTCCACTTT
j_gene: TRBJ2-2; v_gene: TRBV13; d_gene: .; abundance: .; len: 16; CDR3aa: CASSLKGPLNTGELFF; CDR3nt: TGTGCCAGCAGCTTAAAGGGCCCCCTGAACACCGGGGAGCTGTTTTTT
j_gene: TRBJ1-2; v_gene: TRBV19; d_gene: .; abundance: .; len: 13; CDR3aa: CASSMGGPYGYTF; CDR3nt: TGTGCCAGTAGTATGGGCGGACCCTATGGCTACACCTTC
j_gene: TRBJ2-1; v_gene: TRBV2; d_gene: .; abundance: .; len: 14; CDR3aa: CASSDDPVYNEQFF; CDR3nt: TGTGCCAGCAGTGACGATCCAGTCTATAATGAGCAGTTCTTC
j_gene: TRBJ2-1; v_gene: TRBV5-1; d_gene: .; abundance: .; len: 11; CDR3aa: CASSLYNEQFF; CDR3nt: TGCGCCAGCAGCTTGTACAATGAGCAGTTCTTC
j_gene: TRBJ1-1; v_gene: TRBV11-2; d_gene: .; abundance: .; len: 14; CDR3aa: CASSFFSGNTEAFF; CDR3nt: TGTGCCAGCAGCTTCTTTTCGGGGAACACTGAAGCTTTCTTT
j_gene: TRBJ2-7; v_gene: TRBV9; d_gene: TRBD1; abundance: .; len: 17; CDR3aa: CASSVEIRTGVWYEQYF; CDR3nt: TGTGCCAGCAGCGTAGAAATTCGGACAGGGGTTTGGTACGAGCAGTACTTC
j_gene: TRBJ2-3; v_gene: TRBV5-1; d_gene: .; abundance: .; len: 16; CDR3aa: CASSLAGGLRTDTQYF; CDR3nt: TGCGCCAGCAGCTTGGCCGGAGGCTTACGCACAGATACGCAGTATTTT
j_gene: TRBJ2-7; v_gene: TRBV9; d_gene: TRBD2; abundance: .; len: 15; CDR3aa: CASSPQAGGRYEQYF; CDR3nt: TGTGCCAGCAGCCCCCAGGCGGGAGGCCGCTACGAGCAGTACTTC
j_gene: TRBJ2-7; v_gene: TRBV11-2; d_gene: TRBD1; abundance: .; len: 16; CDR3aa: CASSGQGLSRTYEQYF; CDR3nt: TGTGCCAGCAGCGGACAGGGGCTCTCACGGACCTACGAGCAGTACTTC
j_gene: TRBJ2-7; v_gene: TRBV6-5; d_gene: TRBD2; abundance: .; len: 13; CDR3aa: CASSRSGGREQYF; CDR3nt: TGTGCCAGCAGTCGTAGCGGGGGTCGCGAGCAGTACTTC
j_gene: TRBJ2-5; v_gene: TRBV18; d_gene: TRBD2; abundance: .; len: 14; CDR3aa: CASSLLAEDGTQYF; CDR3nt: TGTGCCAGCTCACTTCTAGCGGAAGATGGGACCCAGTACTTC
j_gene: TRBJ2-3; v_gene: TRBV11-3; d_gene: TRBD1; abundance: .; len: 15; CDR3aa: CASSARQGSTDTQYF; CDR3nt: TGTGCCAGCAGCGCGAGACAGGGCTCCACAGATACGCAGTATTTT
j_gene: TRBJ2-1; v_gene: TRBV10-3; d_gene: TRBD1; abundance: .; len: 16; CDR3aa: CAISEWGTGAHNEQFF; CDR3nt: TGTGCCATCAGTGAGTGGGGGACAGGGGCGCACAATGAGCAGTTCTTC
j_gene: TRBJ2-1; v_gene: TRBV19; d_gene: .; abundance: once; len: 13; CDR3aa: CASSIRGNNEQFF; CDR3nt: TGTGCCAGTAGTATAAGGGGGAACAATGAGCAGTTCTTC
j_gene: TRBJ2-3; v_gene: TRBV19; d_gene: TRBD2; abundance: .; len: 16; CDR3aa: CASSMGLAARTDTQYF; CDR3nt: TGTGCCAGTAGTATGGGACTAGCGGCTCGCACAGATACGCAGTATTTT
j_gene: TRBJ2-5; v_gene: TRBV7-9; d_gene: TRBD1; abundance: .; len: 16; CDR3aa: CASSLSPGQGPETQYF; CDR3nt: TGTGCCAGCAGCCTATCACCGGGACAGGGGCCGGAGACCCAGTACTTC
j_gene: TRBJ2-1; v_gene: TRBV9; d_gene: .; abundance: .; len: 15; CDR3aa: CASSVDFWTYNEQFF; CDR3nt: TGTGCCAGCAGCGTGGACTTCTGGACCTACAATGAGCAGTTCTTC
j_gene: TRBJ1-5; v_gene: TRBV2; d_gene: .; abundance: .; len: 15; CDR3aa: CASRIAGDSNQPQHF; CDR3nt: TGTGCCAGCAGGATTGCAGGGGATAGCAATCAGCCCCAGCATTTT
j_gene: TRBJ1-3; v_gene: TRBV18; d_gene: .; abundance: .; len: 15; CDR3aa: CASSLLPGSGNTIYF; CDR3nt: TGTGCCAGCTCACTCCTCCCGGGCTCTGGAAACACCATATATTTT
j_gene: TRBJ1-1; v_gene: TRBV7-3; d_gene: .; abundance: .; len: 14; CDR3aa: CASSVGSMNTEAFF; CDR3nt: TGTGCCAGCAGCGTTGGCAGCATGAACACTGAAGCTTTCTTT
j_gene: TRBJ2-1; v_gene: TRBV5-6; d_gene: .; abundance: .; len: 16; CDR3aa: CASSLEVRSSYNEQFF; CDR3nt: TGTGCCAGCAGCTTGGAAGTACGGAGCTCCTACAATGAGCAGTTCTTC
j_gene: TRBJ1-4; v_gene: TRBV2; d_gene: TRBD1; abundance: .; len: 14; CDR3aa: CASSELGTGGKLFF; CDR3nt: TGTGCCAGCAGTGAACTCGGGACAGGGGGAAAACTGTTTTTT
j_gene: TRBJ2-5; v_gene: TRBV5-4; d_gene: .; abundance: .; len: 15; CDR3aa: CASSLLSRDTREQYF; CDR3nt: TGTGCCAGCAGCCTACTCTCCCGGGACACCCGGGAGCAGTACTTC
j_gene: TRBJ1-3; v_gene: TRBV25-1; d_gene: .; abundance: .; len: 16; CDR3aa: CASSDPGRSSGNTIYF; CDR3nt: TGTGCCAGCAGTGACCCCGGGAGGAGCTCTGGAAACACCATATATTTT
j_gene: TRBJ1-2; v_gene: TRBV6-5; d_gene: .; abundance: .; len: 12; CDR3aa: CASNKFNYGYTF; CDR3nt: TGTGCCAGCAATAAGTTTAACTATGGCTACACCTTC
j_gene: TRBJ2-1; v_gene: TRBV9; d_gene: .; abundance: once; len: 16; CDR3aa: CASSLRPDVLYNEQFF; CDR3nt: TGTGCCAGCAGCCTACGCCCAGATGTGTTGTACAATGAGCAGTTCTTC
j_gene: TRBJ2-2; v_gene: TRBV5-1; d_gene: TRBD2; abundance: .; len: 14; CDR3aa: CASSPGTSAGELFF; CDR3nt: TGCGCCAGCAGTCCGGGGACTAGCGCCGGGGAGCTGTTTTTT
j_gene: TRBJ2-2; v_gene: TRBV4-2; d_gene: .; abundance: .; len: 16; CDR3aa: CASSQVDGRGSGELFF; CDR3nt: TGTGCCAGCAGCCAAGTCGACGGGAGAGGCTCCGGGGAGCTGTTTTTT
j_gene: TRBJ1-2; v_gene: TRBV27; d_gene: .; abundance: .; len: 15; CDR3aa: CASSTSRTPNYGYTF; CDR3nt: TGTGCCAGCAGTACAAGCAGAACCCCTAACTATGGCTACACCTTC
j_gene: TRBJ2-7; v_gene: TRBV5-1; d_gene: TRBD1; abundance: .; len: 14; CDR3aa: CASSIRTGPYEQYF; CDR3nt: TGCGCCAGCAGCATTCGGACAGGCCCCTACGAGCAGTACTTC
j_gene: TRBJ2-3; v_gene: TRBV5-1; d_gene: TRBD1; abundance: .; len: 14; CDR3aa: CASSLSGTGSTQYF; CDR3nt: TGCGCCAGCAGCTTGTCTGGGACAGGGAGTACGCAGTATTTT
j_gene: TRBJ2-4; v_gene: TRBV2; d_gene: .; abundance: .; len: 13; CDR3aa: CASSASPGNIQYF; CDR3nt: TGTGCCAGCAGCGCCTCGCCAGGGAACATTCAGTACTTC
j_gene: TRBJ1-1; v_gene: TRBV7-2; d_gene: .; abundance: .; len: 15; CDR3aa: CASSLLGGSNTEAFF; CDR3nt: TGTGCCAGCAGCTTATTAGGGGGATCGAACACTGAAGCTTTCTTT
j_gene: TRBJ2-1; v_gene: TRBV6-5; d_gene: TRBD2; abundance: .; len: 13; CDR3aa: CASGRVVTNEQFF; CDR3nt: TGTGCCAGCGGGAGGGTAGTAACCAATGAGCAGTTCTTC
j_gene: TRBJ2-2; v_gene: TRBV7-2; d_gene: .; abundance: .; len: 13; CDR3aa: CASRLGAFGELFF; CDR3nt: TGTGCCAGCAGACTAGGGGCGTTTGGGGAGCTGTTTTTT
j_gene: TRBJ2-1; v_gene: TRBV6-5; d_gene: TRBD2; abundance: .; len: 13; CDR3aa: CASYREVENEQFF; CDR3nt: TGTGCCAGCTACCGGGAGGTGGAGAATGAGCAGTTCTTC
j_gene: TRBJ2-7; v_gene: TRBV10-1; d_gene: .; abundance: few; len: 13; CDR3aa: CASSESTRYEQYF; CDR3nt: TGCGCCAGCAGTGAGTCGACTAGATACGAGCAGTACTTC
j_gene: TRBJ2-5; v_gene: TRBV10-3; d_gene: .; abundance: .; len: 11; CDR3aa: CAITTGETQYF; CDR3nt: TGTGCCATCACCACCGGGGAGACCCAGTACTTC
j_gene: TRBJ1-2; v_gene: TRBV29-1; d_gene: .; abundance: .; len: 15; CDR3aa: CSVPKSFEQFYGYTF; CDR3nt: TGCAGCGTCCCAAAAAGTTTCGAACAGTTCTATGGCTACACCTTC